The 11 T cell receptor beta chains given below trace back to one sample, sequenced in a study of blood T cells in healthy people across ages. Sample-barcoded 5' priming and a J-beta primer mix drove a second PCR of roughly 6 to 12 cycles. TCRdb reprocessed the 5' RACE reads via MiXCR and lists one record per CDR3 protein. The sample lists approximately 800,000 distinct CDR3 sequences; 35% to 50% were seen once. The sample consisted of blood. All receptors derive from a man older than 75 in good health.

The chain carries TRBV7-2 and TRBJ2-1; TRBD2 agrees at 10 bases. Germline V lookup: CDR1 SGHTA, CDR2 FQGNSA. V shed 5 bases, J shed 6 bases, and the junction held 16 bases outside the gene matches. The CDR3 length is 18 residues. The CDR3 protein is CASSRPPILAGAGNEQFF. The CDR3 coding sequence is TGTGCCAGCAGCCGTCCCCCCATCCTAGCGGGAGCGGGCAATGAGCAGTTCTTC.

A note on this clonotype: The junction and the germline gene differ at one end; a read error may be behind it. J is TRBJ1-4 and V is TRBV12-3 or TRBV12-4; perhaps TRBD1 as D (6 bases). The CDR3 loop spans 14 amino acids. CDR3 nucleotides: TGTGCCAGCACCTGGGGGGGGCCTAATGAAAAACCGTTTTTT. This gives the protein CASTWGGPNEKPFF.

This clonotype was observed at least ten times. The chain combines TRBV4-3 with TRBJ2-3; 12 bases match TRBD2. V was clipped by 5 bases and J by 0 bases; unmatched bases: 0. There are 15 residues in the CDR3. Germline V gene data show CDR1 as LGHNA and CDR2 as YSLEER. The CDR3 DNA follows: TGCGCCAGCAGCGGGACTAGCGGGAGCACAGATACGCAGTATTTT. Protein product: CASSGTSGSTDTQYF.

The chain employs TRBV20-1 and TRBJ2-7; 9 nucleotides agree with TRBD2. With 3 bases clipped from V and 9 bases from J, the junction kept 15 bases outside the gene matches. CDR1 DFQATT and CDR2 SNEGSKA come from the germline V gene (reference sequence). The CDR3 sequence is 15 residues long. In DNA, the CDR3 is TGCAGTGCTAGCCTGACTAGCGGAGGGGCCCATGGGCAGTACTTC. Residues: CSASLTSGGAHGQYF.

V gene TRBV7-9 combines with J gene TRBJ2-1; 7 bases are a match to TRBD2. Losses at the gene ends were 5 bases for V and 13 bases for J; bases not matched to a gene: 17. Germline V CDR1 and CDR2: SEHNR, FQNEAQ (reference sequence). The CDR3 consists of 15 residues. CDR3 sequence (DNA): TGTGCCAGCAGCCCCCGGGTAGCGGGCTGGGAGACCCAGTTCTTC. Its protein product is CASSPRVAGWETQFF.

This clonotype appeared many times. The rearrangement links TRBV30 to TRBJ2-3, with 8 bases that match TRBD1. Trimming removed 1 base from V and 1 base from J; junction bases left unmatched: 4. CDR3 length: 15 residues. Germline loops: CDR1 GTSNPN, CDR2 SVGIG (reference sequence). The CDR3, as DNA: TGTGCCTGGAGTGGGAAGGGACAGGGCACAGATACGCAGTATTTT. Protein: CAWSGKGQGTDTQYF.

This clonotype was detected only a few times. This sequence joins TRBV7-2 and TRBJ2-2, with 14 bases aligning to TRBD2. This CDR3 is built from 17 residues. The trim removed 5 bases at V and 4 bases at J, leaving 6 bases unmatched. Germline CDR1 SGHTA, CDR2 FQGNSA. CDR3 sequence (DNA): TGTGCCAGCAGCAAAGGACTAGCGGGAGGTACCACCGGGGAGCTGTTTTTT. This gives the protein CASSKGLAGGTTGELFF.

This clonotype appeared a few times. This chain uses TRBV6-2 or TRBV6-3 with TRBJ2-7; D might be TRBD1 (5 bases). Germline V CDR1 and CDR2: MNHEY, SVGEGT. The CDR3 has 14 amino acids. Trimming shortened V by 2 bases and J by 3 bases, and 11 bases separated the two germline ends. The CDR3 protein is CASSYSRRGYEQYF. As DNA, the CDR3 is TGTGCCAGCAGTTACAGCAGAAGGGGCTACGAGCAGTACTTC.

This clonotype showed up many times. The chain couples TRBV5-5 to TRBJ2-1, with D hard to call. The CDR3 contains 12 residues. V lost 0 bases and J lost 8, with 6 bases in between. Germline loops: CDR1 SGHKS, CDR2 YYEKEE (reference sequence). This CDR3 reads CASSLVAYEQFF. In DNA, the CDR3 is TGTGCCAGCAGCTTGGTAGCCTATGAGCAGTTCTTC.

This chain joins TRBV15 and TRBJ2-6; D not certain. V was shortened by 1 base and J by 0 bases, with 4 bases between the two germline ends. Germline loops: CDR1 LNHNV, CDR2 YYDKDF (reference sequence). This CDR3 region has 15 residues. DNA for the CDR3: TGTGCCACCAGCAGAGCTGGCTCTGGGGCCAACGTCCTGACTTTC. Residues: CATSRAGSGANVLTF.

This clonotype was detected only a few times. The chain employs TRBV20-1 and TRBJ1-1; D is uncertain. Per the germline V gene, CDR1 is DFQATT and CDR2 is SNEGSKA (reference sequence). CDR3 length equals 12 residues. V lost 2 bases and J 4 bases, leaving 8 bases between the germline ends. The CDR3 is CSARLHSTEAFF. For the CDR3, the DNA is TGCAGTGCTAGATTGCACAGCACTGAAGCTTTCTTT.